What follows are 24 T cell receptor beta chains derived from one specimen sequenced in a study of blood T cell repertoires in COVID-19. Some clones are missing from TCRdb's copy, which holds only in-frame ones; the method was immunoSEQ multiplex PCR. Counted here are about 250,000 clones, about four fifths occurring once; the ten biggest clones make up 15% to 19%. Sequenced sample: peripheral blood. Receptor source: a person between 65 and 79 years old with COVID-19, enrolled during active disease.

The chain recombines TRBV6-5 with TRBJ2-2; D may be TRBD1 (6 bases). The V gene's germline CDR1 is MNHEY and CDR2 SVGAGI. CDR3 length equals 14 residues. V gave up 7 bases and J gave up 7 bases, with 16 bases separating them. The CDR3 DNA reads as TGTGCCAGCACTCCGATTTCGGGACACGGGGAGCTGTTTTTT. Translating it yields CASTPISGHGELFF.

This chain joins TRBV7-2 and TRBJ2-1, with TRBD2 matching over 13 bases. Germline CDR1 is SGHTA and CDR2 is FQGNSA. The CDR3 extends over 16 amino acids. Losses at the gene ends were 5 bases for V and 8 bases for J; bases not matched to a gene: 9. CDR3 amino acids: CASSTTSGGAGYEQFF. In DNA form, the CDR3 reads TGTGCCAGCAGCACCACTAGCGGGGGGGCGGGGTATGAGCAGTTCTTC.

The J gene is TRBJ1-5, the V gene TRBV10-3; 7 nucleotides agree with TRBD1. Germline values: CDR1 ENHRY, CDR2 SYGVKD. The junction had 2 bases not matched to a gene; V was cut back by 4 bases and J by 2 bases. The CDR3 consists of 14 residues. The CDR3 region is CAISAQGGNQPQHF. In nucleotides, the CDR3 is TGTGCCATCAGTGCCCAGGGGGGCAATCAGCCCCAGCATTTT.

V gene TRBV19 combines with J gene TRBJ2-7; tentatively, D is TRBD2 (5 bases). The CDR3 is 13 residues long. Trimming cost V 6 bases and J 5 bases, with 14 bases left between them. Germline values: CDR1 LNHDA, CDR2 SQIVND (reference sequence). The CDR3 DNA follows: TGTGCCAGTAGAGCAGGAGGCCCCCACGAGCAGTACTTC. It encodes CASRAGGPHEQYF. The full variable domain, rest sourced from reference TRBV19 and TRBJ2-7, is DGGITQSPKYLFRKEGQNVTLSCEQNLNHDAMYWYRQDPGQGLRLIYYSQIVNDFQKGDIAEGYSVSREKKESFPLTVTSAQKNPTAFYLCASRAGGPHEQYFGPGTRLTVT.

The CDR3 spells CASSTGTGMVEQYF. The CDR3 DNA sequence: TGTGCCAGCAGTACCGGGACAGGGATGGTCGAGCAGTACTTC. The rearrangement uses TRBV6-5 and TRBJ2-7, with TRBD1 matching over 9 bases. The trim removed 5 bases at V and 6 bases at J, leaving 8 bases unmatched. Germline V gene lookup returns CDR1 MNHEY and CDR2 SVGAGI. This CDR3 is built from 14 residues.

This chain joins TRBV5-4 and TRBJ2-2, with a possible D match to TRBD2 (5 bases). Germline CDR1 reads SGHNT; CDR2 reads YYREEE (reference sequence). This CDR3 has 15 residues. V dropped 4 bases and J dropped 4 bases, with 14 bases sitting between them. Written as DNA, the CDR3 is TGTGCCAGCAGCGGAACTAGGCTAGCCACCGGGGAGCTGTTTTTT. The encoded protein is CASSGTRLATGELFF.

This clone has a count of ten or more. The chain recombines TRBV15 with TRBJ2-2; a possible D gene is TRBD1 (5 bases). Trimming removed 1 base at V and 4 bases at J, with 16 bases between. CDR1 and CDR2 (germline): LNHNV, YYDKDF (reference sequence). The CDR3 has 17 residues. The CDR3, as DNA: TGTGCCACCAGCAGAGTAGGGGTAAAGGGGCCCACCGGGGAGCTGTTTTTT. This gives the protein CATSRVGVKGPTGELFF.

The chain links TRBV7-2 to TRBJ2-3, with 8 bases matching TRBD2. The CDR3 runs to 18 residues. Germline V gene sequence: CDR1 SGHTA, CDR2 FQGNSA. V lost 1 base and J lost 0; bases outside the gene matches: 9. The CDR3 sequence: CASSLERGLSTSTDTQYF. The CDR3 DNA follows: TGTGCCAGCAGCTTAGAGCGGGGGCTATCAACTAGCACAGATACGCAGTATTTT. The entire variable domain, with the rest obtained from reference TRBV7-2 and TRBJ2-3, is as follows: GAGVSQSPSNKVTEKGKDVELRCDPISGHTALYWYRQSLGQGLEFLIYFQGNSAPDKSGLPSDRFSAERTGGSVSTLTIQRTQQEDSAVYLCASSLERGLSTSTDTQYFGPGTRLTVL.

The chain combines TRBV7-2 with TRBJ1-2, with D possibly matching TRBD1 (6 bases). Germline loops: CDR1 SGHTA, CDR2 FQGNSA. The ends were cut back, 5 bases at V and 4 bases at J, with 14 bases in the middle. The CDR3 runs 14 residues. The DNA of the CDR3 is TGTGCCAGCAGCCCCATACAGGGAACCTATGGCTACACCTTC. Protein product: CASSPIQGTYGYTF.

J is TRBJ2-6 and V is TRBV27, with D uncertain. Looked up from germline, CDR1 is MNHEY and CDR2 is SMNVEV (reference sequence). Trimming took off 3 bases at V and 0 bases at J, with 6 bases between the two ends. This CDR3 is built from 15 residues. DNA for the CDR3: TGTGCCAGCAGTTTGAGTAGCTCTGGGGCCAACGTCCTGACTTTC. It encodes CASSLSSSGANVLTF. The variable domain in full, with the rest retrieved from reference TRBV27 and TRBJ2-6, is EAQVTQNPRYLITVTGKKLTVTCSQNMNHEYMSWYRQDPGLGLRQIYYSMNVEVTDKGDVPEGYKVSRKEKRNFPLILESPSPNQTSLYFCASSLSSSGANVLTFGAGSRLTVL.

V is TRBV27 and J is TRBJ2-2, with TRBD2 matching 10 bases. Germline-derived CDR1 and CDR2 are MNHEY and SMNVEV (reference sequence). This CDR3 has 24 residues. Trimming at V came to 3 bases and at J to 4 bases, leaving 29 bases not matched to a gene. Here the CDR3 DNA reads TGTGCCAGCAGTTTCTTTTGGATTGGCAGGGGAGTGACTAGCGGGTTATTGAGCACCGGGGAGCTGTTTTTT. Encoded protein: CASSFFWIGRGVTSGLLSTGELFF.

This clone was seen only once. This sequence joins TRBV3-1 (or the pseudogene TRBV3-2) and TRBJ1-6; perhaps TRBD1 as D (5 bases). Germline V lookup: CDR1 LGHDT, CDR2 YNNKEL (reference sequence). The length of the CDR3 is 21 residues. V was pared by 2 bases and J by 10 bases, with 33 bases between. The CDR3 sequence: CASSQFRDFFGLLLRGSPLHF. CDR3 DNA: TGTGCCAGCAGCCAATTCCGGGACTTTTTCGGATTGTTACTGAGGGGCTCACCCCTCCACTTT.

This sequence joins TRBV19 and TRBJ1-5; D perhaps matches TRBD1 (5 bases). Germline CDR1 LNHDA, CDR2 SQIVND (reference sequence). The CDR3 length is 17 residues. Trimming shortened V by 7 bases and J by 1 base, and 20 bases separated the two germline ends. Here the CDR3 reads CASNSGDYKLSNQPQHF. The CDR3 DNA reads as TGTGCCAGTAACTCTGGGGACTATAAGTTAAGCAATCAGCCCCAGCATTTT.

In its sample, this clone was seen once. The rearrangement uses TRBV18 and TRBJ2-7, with D possibly being TRBD2 (6 bases). V was shortened by 2 bases and J by 5 bases, with 16 bases between the two germline ends. The CDR3 has 15 amino acids. Germline loops: CDR1 KGHSH, CDR2 LQKENI. CDR3 DNA sequence: TGTGCCAGCTCACCATACGGGGGAAAGGCGGACGAGCAGTACTTC. It yields the protein CASSPYGGKADEQYF.

The chain has TRBV16 and TRBJ2-7, with 7 bases fitting TRBD1. In germline, CDR1 is KGHSY, CDR2 FQNENV. V was pared by 8 bases and J by 3 bases, with 10 bases of the junction left unmatched. This CDR3 contains 14 residues. The CDR3 sequence is CASALLGQNYEQYF. CDR3 DNA: TGTGCCAGCGCCCTACTGGGACAGAACTACGAGCAGTACTTC. Based on the CDR3 plus reference TRBV16 and TRBJ2-7, the full variable domain is GEEVAQTPKHLVRGEGQKAKLYCAPIKGHSYVFWYQQVLKNEFKFLISFQNENVFDETGMPKERFSAKCLPNSPCSLEIQATKLEDSAVYFCASALLGQNYEQYFGPGTRLTVT.

This clone turned up a few times. This chain's CDR3 is CASSDVQGARYEQYF. DNA for the CDR3: TGTGCCAGCAGTGACGTCCAGGGGGCGAGATACGAGCAGTACTTC. The genes are TRBV2 and TRBJ2-7, with TRBD1 matching 8 bases. The V gene end was trimmed by 3 bases and the J gene end by 4 bases; junction bases not matched to a gene: 8. Germline-derived CDR1 and CDR2 are SNHLY and FYNNEI. The CDR3 is 15 amino acids. The full variable domain, with the rest looked up from reference TRBV2 and TRBJ2-7, is EPEVTQTPSHQVTQMGQEVILRCVPISNHLYFYWYRQILGQKVEFLVSFYNNEISEKSEIFDDQFSVERPDGSNFTLKIRSTKLEDSAMYFCASSDVQGARYEQYFGPGTRLTVT.

The V call is TRBV3-1 (or the pseudogene TRBV3-2), the J call TRBJ2-1; D is perhaps TRBD2 (6 bases). Germline CDR1 is LGHDT and CDR2 is YNNKEL (reference sequence). Between the trimmed V and J ends, which lost 4 bases and 10 bases, there was a span of 14 bases. The CDR3 is 13 amino acids. The chain's CDR3 is CASSLAPRDEQFF. The CDR3, as DNA: TGTGCCAGCAGCCTGGCCCCGCGGGACGAGCAGTTCTTC.

Only a few counts were recorded for this clone. The gene calls are TRBV7-2 and TRBJ2-5; D might be TRBD1 (6 bases). CDR3 length: 14 residues. V lost 5 bases to trimming and J lost 2 bases, with 12 bases between them. Per the germline V gene, CDR1 is SGHTA and CDR2 is FQGNSA. The CDR3 coding sequence is TGTGCCAGCAGCCGTGGACAGTTTCAAGAGACCCAGTACTTC. Translation gives CASSRGQFQETQYF.

The chain carries TRBV9 and TRBJ2-3; D is possibly TRBD2 (6 bases). The CDR3 loop spans 17 amino acids. Trimming shortened V by 7 bases and J by 8 bases, and 29 bases separated the two germline ends. Germline V gene data show CDR1 as SGDLS and CDR2 as YYNGEE. The CDR3 region is CASGHPSQGTSGGTQYF. Written as DNA, the CDR3 is TGTGCCAGCGGCCATCCTTCCCAAGGGACCTCCGGGGGTACGCAGTATTTT.

This chain connects TRBV28 to TRBJ1-6; 9 bases are a match to TRBD1. This CDR3 is built from 15 residues. J gave up 7 bases and V 8 bases, and 9 bases lay outside the gene matches. Germline V gives CDR1 MDHEN, CDR2 SYDVKM. CDR3 protein: CASQTGGNRNSPLHF. The CDR3 bases are TGTGCCAGCCAAACAGGGGGCAATCGCAATTCACCCCTCCACTTT.

The genes are TRBV28 and TRBJ1-2; 10 nucleotides align to TRBD1. The CDR3 consists of 13 residues. CDR1 is MDHEN and CDR2 is SYDVKM in the germline V gene. After removal of 8 bases from V and 7 bases from J, the junction contained 7 bases not matched to a gene. In nucleotides, the CDR3 is TGTGCCAGCGTTGAGACAGGGGGCGTTGGCTACACCTTC. Translated, it gives CASVETGGVGYTF.

The chain's CDR3 is CASSNRVTGNTIYF. The CDR3 coding sequence is TGTGCCAGCAGCAACAGGGTTACTGGAAACACCATATATTTT. The chain joins TRBV7-2 to TRBJ1-3, with a possible D match to TRBD1 (6 bases). V dropped 5 bases and J dropped 2 bases, with 10 bases sitting between them. The CDR3 contains 14 residues. CDR1 and CDR2 (germline): SGHTA, FQGNSA.

CDR3 loop: CASSLSGVSSPLHF. DNA for the CDR3: TGCGCCAGCAGCTTGTCGGGGGTTTCATCACCCCTCCACTTT. V gene TRBV5-1 combines with J gene TRBJ1-6; possibly TRBD1 for D (5 bases). Germline CDR1 SGHRS, CDR2 YFSETQ. Trimming pared 1 base from V and 10 bases from J, leaving 12 bases between. CDR3 length: 14 amino acids.

V gene TRBV7-2 combines with J gene TRBJ1-2; D gene unclear. V lost 4 bases to trimming and J lost 8 bases, with 20 bases between them. The CDR3 is made up of 15 amino acids. Per the germline V gene, CDR1 is SGHTA and CDR2 is FQGNSA. The CDR3 loop reads CASSSPEAGFRGYTF. As DNA, the CDR3 is TGTGCCAGCAGCTCCCCGGAGGCGGGTTTTCGAGGCTACACCTTC.